A selection of T cell receptor beta chains follows, all from one sample in a study of T cell responses to AZD1222 COVID-19 vaccine. Profiled with immunoSEQ multiplex PCR; TCRdb holds only in-frame clones, not every one. The repertoire holds some 120,000 clones, with roughly 91% as singletons. The source was peripheral blood, collected on day 0 of MenACWY control vaccination. These receptors came from an adult in good health. CDR3s include the opening cysteine and the closing phenylalanine or tryptophan. Fields, in order: clone size, J gene, V gene, D gene, CDR3 DNA, CDR3 protein. A D gene is named only where the DNA matches it firmly. Expanded clones are given a class, and other clones once, few, many or no size at all.

clone_size: .
j_call: TRBJ2-7
v_call: TRBV9
d_call: TRBD2
cdr3_nt: TGTGCCAGCAGCCTCCGGGGCGGGAGGTTCTACGAGCAGTACTTC
cdr3_aa: CASSLRGGRFYEQYF

clone_size: .
j_call: TRBJ2-2
v_call: TRBV7-3
d_call: .
cdr3_nt: TGTGCCAGCAGCCATGGGATTGGAACTAACACCGGGGAGCTGTTTTTT
cdr3_aa: CASSHGIGTNTGELFF

clone_size: few
j_call: TRBJ1-4
v_call: TRBV12-3/TRBV12-4
d_call: .
cdr3_nt: TGTGCCAGCAGTATCGCAACTAATGAAAAACTGTTTTTT
cdr3_aa: CASSIATNEKLFF

clone_size: once
j_call: TRBJ1-1
v_call: TRBV7-9
d_call: TRBD1
cdr3_nt: TGTGCCAGCAGCTCTCCGGGACAGGGCCTCATGAACACTGAAGCTTTCTTT
cdr3_aa: CASSSPGQGLMNTEAFF

clone_size: .
j_call: TRBJ2-4
v_call: TRBV19
d_call: TRBD2
cdr3_nt: TGTGCCAGTAGTATATCTGGGACTAGCGGAGAAAACATTCAGTACTTC
cdr3_aa: CASSISGTSGENIQYF

clone_size: .
j_call: TRBJ2-7
v_call: TRBV5-5
d_call: TRBD1
cdr3_nt: TGTGCCAGCAGCCGTGACAGGGGGGACTACGAGCAGTACTTC
cdr3_aa: CASSRDRGDYEQYF

clone_size: .
j_call: TRBJ2-1
v_call: TRBV9
d_call: .
cdr3_nt: TGTGCCAGCAGCTACCTGCCTAGCAGTTACAATGAGCAGTTCTTC
cdr3_aa: CASSYLPSSYNEQFF

clone_size: .
j_call: TRBJ2-1
v_call: TRBV5-4
d_call: .
cdr3_nt: TGTGCCAGCAGCTGGGCGGAGGGGAATGAGCAGTTCTTC
cdr3_aa: CASSWAEGNEQFF

clone_size: once
j_call: TRBJ2-3
v_call: TRBV9
d_call: .
cdr3_nt: TGTGCCAGCAGCGTAGCTCCCCCGCGCACAGATACGCAGTATTTT
cdr3_aa: CASSVAPPRTDTQYF

clone_size: .
j_call: TRBJ1-2
v_call: TRBV7-2
d_call: .
cdr3_nt: TGTGCCAGCAGCTTAGAATTTGGGGGGAACTATGGCTACACCTTC
cdr3_aa: CASSLEFGGNYGYTF

clone_size: .
j_call: TRBJ2-7
v_call: TRBV2
d_call: TRBD1
cdr3_nt: TGTGCATCATCGAGGAGGACAGGGGGCGGCAGCTACGAGCAGTACTTC
cdr3_aa: CASSRRTGGGSYEQYF

clone_size: .
j_call: TRBJ2-5
v_call: TRBV4-3
d_call: .
cdr3_nt: TGCGCCAGCAGCCAAGCCAGCAAGTACGAGACCCAGTACTTC
cdr3_aa: CASSQASKYETQYF

clone_size: .
j_call: TRBJ2-5
v_call: TRBV5-6
d_call: TRBD2
cdr3_nt: TGTGCCAGCAGCTCCATGTTTATGGAGGCGGGAGGGGAGACCCAGTACTTC
cdr3_aa: CASSSMFMEAGGETQYF

clone_size: .
j_call: TRBJ2-7
v_call: TRBV6-5
d_call: TRBD2
cdr3_nt: TGTGCCAGCAGAAAGACTAGCGGGACGTCCTACGAGCAGTACTTC
cdr3_aa: CASRKTSGTSYEQYF

clone_size: once
j_call: TRBJ2-1
v_call: TRBV6-5
d_call: TRBD2
cdr3_nt: TGTGCCAGCCACGGGGGGGCGGCATACAATGAGCAGTTCTTC
cdr3_aa: CASHGGAAYNEQFF

clone_size: .
j_call: TRBJ2-2
v_call: TRBV19
d_call: .
cdr3_nt: TGTGCCAGTACCGACCCACGATATAACACCGGGGAGCTGTTTTTT
cdr3_aa: CASTDPRYNTGELFF

clone_size: .
j_call: TRBJ1-2
v_call: TRBV19
d_call: .
cdr3_nt: TGTGCCAGTATCTCCGGGACGAACTATGGCTACACCTTC
cdr3_aa: CASISGTNYGYTF

clone_size: .
j_call: TRBJ2-7
v_call: TRBV7-9
d_call: .
cdr3_nt: TGTGCCAGCAGCTTAGAATGGGCTAGCCCAAATGAGCAGTACTTC
cdr3_aa: CASSLEWASPNEQYF

clone_size: .
j_call: TRBJ1-1
v_call: TRBV11-3
d_call: TRBD1
cdr3_nt: TGTGCCAGCAGCCCGGGACAGGGGGCGAGTGCGAACACTGAAGCTTTCTTT
cdr3_aa: CASSPGQGASANTEAFF

clone_size: .
j_call: TRBJ2-1
v_call: TRBV7-8
d_call: .
cdr3_nt: TGTGCCAGCAGCGCAGACTCGACGGGTGAGCAGTTCTTC
cdr3_aa: CASSADSTGEQFF

clone_size: .
j_call: TRBJ2-2
v_call: TRBV18
d_call: .
cdr3_nt: TGTGCCAGCTCAAGTGCAGGCGCGAACACCGGGGAGCTGTTTTTT
cdr3_aa: CASSSAGANTGELFF

clone_size: .
j_call: TRBJ2-3
v_call: TRBV11-2
d_call: TRBD1
cdr3_nt: TGTGCCAGCAGCTTCTATGGGACAGGGGACACAGATACGCAGTATTTT
cdr3_aa: CASSFYGTGDTDTQYF

clone_size: .
j_call: TRBJ1-1
v_call: TRBV5-6
d_call: .
cdr3_nt: TGTGCCAGCAGCTCTACAGGGAGGGTGAACACTGAAGCTTTCTTT
cdr3_aa: CASSSTGRVNTEAFF

clone_size: .
j_call: TRBJ1-1
v_call: TRBV4-1
d_call: .
cdr3_nt: TGCGCCAGCAGCCAAGATGGAGGCAGAGGGGGCACTGAAGCTTTCTTT
cdr3_aa: CASSQDGGRGGTEAFF

clone_size: .
j_call: TRBJ1-1
v_call: TRBV30
d_call: .
cdr3_nt: TGTGCCTCGACAGAGATGAACACTGAAGCTTTCTTT
cdr3_aa: CASTEMNTEAFF

clone_size: .
j_call: TRBJ1-2
v_call: TRBV18
d_call: .
cdr3_nt: TGTGCCAGCTCACAGACTTACGTTAACTATGGCTACACCTTC
cdr3_aa: CASSQTYVNYGYTF

clone_size: .
j_call: TRBJ1-2
v_call: TRBV2
d_call: .
cdr3_nt: TGTGCCAGCACCTCCGACAGACCTAACGGGGGCTACACCTTC
cdr3_aa: CASTSDRPNGGYTF

clone_size: few
j_call: TRBJ1-2
v_call: TRBV5-1
d_call: .
cdr3_nt: TGCGCCAGCAGCCAAAGGAGTGGCAGGGGTGAGGGCTACACCTTC
cdr3_aa: CASSQRSGRGEGYTF

clone_size: .
j_call: TRBJ2-7
v_call: TRBV30
d_call: TRBD1
cdr3_nt: TGTGCCTGGAGTTTTACAGGGGTAATAGGGCAGTACTTC
cdr3_aa: CAWSFTGVIGQYF

clone_size: .
j_call: TRBJ1-5
v_call: TRBV7-8
d_call: .
cdr3_nt: TGTGCCAGCAGCGTTGTCCGGGACAGCAATCAGCCCCAGCATTTT
cdr3_aa: CASSVVRDSNQPQHF

clone_size: few
j_call: TRBJ1-2
v_call: TRBV3-1/TRBV3-2
d_call: .
cdr3_nt: TGTGCCAGCAGCCAAGCGGCAGCTTCTAACTATGGCTACACCTTC
cdr3_aa: CASSQAAASNYGYTF

clone_size: .
j_call: TRBJ1-4
v_call: TRBV30
d_call: .
cdr3_nt: TGTGCCTGGAGCAATACTGAAAAACTGTTTTTT
cdr3_aa: CAWSNTEKLFF

clone_size: .
j_call: TRBJ1-3
v_call: TRBV5-4
d_call: TRBD1
cdr3_nt: TGTGCCAGCAGCCGCGGCGGGACAGTCTCTGGAAACACCATATATTTT
cdr3_aa: CASSRGGTVSGNTIYF

clone_size: .
j_call: TRBJ2-1
v_call: TRBV5-1
d_call: .
cdr3_nt: TGCGCCAGCAGCTTGACCCAGCCCTACAATGAGCAGTTCTTC
cdr3_aa: CASSLTQPYNEQFF

clone_size: .
j_call: TRBJ1-6
v_call: TRBV11-3
d_call: .
cdr3_nt: TGTGCCAGCAGAGGGCAGGGAAATTCACCCCTCCACTTT
cdr3_aa: CASRGQGNSPLHF

clone_size: .
j_call: TRBJ2-1
v_call: TRBV9
d_call: .
cdr3_nt: TGTGCCAGCAGCCCCCCCCCGTCAAGCTCCTACAATGAGCAGTTCTTC
cdr3_aa: CASSPPPSSSYNEQFF

clone_size: .
j_call: TRBJ2-1
v_call: TRBV7-9
d_call: TRBD1
cdr3_nt: TGTGCCAGCAGCGTCATGACAGGGTTCTACAATGAGCAGTTCTTC
cdr3_aa: CASSVMTGFYNEQFF

clone_size: .
j_call: TRBJ2-4
v_call: TRBV21-1
d_call: .
cdr3_nt: TGTGCCAGCAGCAAAGCACGTGGCAGGGGGGCCAAAAACATTCAGTACTTC
cdr3_aa: CASSKARGRGAKNIQYF

clone_size: .
j_call: TRBJ2-2
v_call: TRBV27
d_call: .
cdr3_nt: TGTGCCAGCAGTTCCGGGATCTCCCCCGGGGAGCTGTTTTTT
cdr3_aa: CASSSGISPGELFF

clone_size: .
j_call: TRBJ1-6
v_call: TRBV6-4
d_call: .
cdr3_nt: TGTGCCAGCAGTGGTCCGTCCCCGGGGGTTTCACCCCTCCACTTT
cdr3_aa: CASSGPSPGVSPLHF

clone_size: few
j_call: TRBJ2-3
v_call: TRBV29-1
d_call: TRBD2
cdr3_nt: TGCAGCGTTGAAAGTTCTAGCGGGACCACAGATACGCAGTATTTT
cdr3_aa: CSVESSSGTTDTQYF

clone_size: .
j_call: TRBJ2-1
v_call: TRBV30
d_call: .
cdr3_nt: TGTGCCTTGGCCGGCTACAATGAGCAGTTCTTC
cdr3_aa: CALAGYNEQFF

clone_size: .
j_call: TRBJ1-1
v_call: TRBV3-1/TRBV3-2
d_call: .
cdr3_nt: TGTGCCAGCAGCCAAGATCGTCAGGGGAGGGCTTTCTTT
cdr3_aa: CASSQDRQGRAFF

clone_size: once
j_call: TRBJ1-1
v_call: TRBV11-3
d_call: .
cdr3_nt: TGTGCCAGCAGCTCGGGGGCACAGGGCTCTGAAGCTTTCTTT
cdr3_aa: CASSSGAQGSEAFF

clone_size: .
j_call: TRBJ2-7
v_call: TRBV9
d_call: TRBD2
cdr3_nt: TGTGCCAGCAGCATGCGGGAGGGGGGGTACGAGCAGTACTTC
cdr3_aa: CASSMREGGYEQYF

clone_size: .
j_call: TRBJ2-5
v_call: TRBV7-8
d_call: .
cdr3_nt: TGTGCCAGCAGCTTAGTGAGGGGTGGAGAGACCCAGTACTTC
cdr3_aa: CASSLVRGGETQYF

clone_size: .
j_call: TRBJ1-1
v_call: TRBV6-5
d_call: TRBD1
cdr3_nt: TGTGCCAGCAGTTCAGGGACAGGGTATCGCGACACTGAAGCTTTCTTT
cdr3_aa: CASSSGTGYRDTEAFF

clone_size: .
j_call: TRBJ2-5
v_call: TRBV4-1
d_call: TRBD2
cdr3_nt: TGCGCCAGCAGCCAAGAAACAGGGACTAGCGGCCAAGAGACCCAGTACTTC
cdr3_aa: CASSQETGTSGQETQYF

clone_size: .
j_call: TRBJ2-7
v_call: TRBV5-1
d_call: .
cdr3_nt: TGCGCCAGCAGCCTAAGCGGCATCTACGAGCAGTACTTC
cdr3_aa: CASSLSGIYEQYF

clone_size: .
j_call: TRBJ2-1
v_call: TRBV5-5
d_call: TRBD1
cdr3_nt: TGTGCCAGCAGCTTCGACAGGGCATCCAATGAGCAGTTCTTC
cdr3_aa: CASSFDRASNEQFF

clone_size: .
j_call: TRBJ2-1
v_call: TRBV6-6
d_call: TRBD2
cdr3_nt: TGTGCCAGCAGGCTAGCGGGAGGGTCCTACAATGAGCAGTTCTTC
cdr3_aa: CASRLAGGSYNEQFF

clone_size: once
j_call: TRBJ2-1
v_call: TRBV7-2
d_call: TRBD2
cdr3_nt: TGTGCCAGCAGCCTCAGCGGGAGGAGGCCATACAATGAGCAGTTCTTC
cdr3_aa: CASSLSGRRPYNEQFF

clone_size: few
j_call: TRBJ1-2
v_call: TRBV12-2
d_call: .
cdr3_nt: TGTGCAAGTCGCTTAGCGACTAAGGACAGGCTATATGGCTACACCTTC
cdr3_aa: CASRLATKDRLYGYTF

clone_size: .
j_call: TRBJ2-3
v_call: TRBV10-2
d_call: TRBD2
cdr3_nt: TGCGCCAGCAGTGAGGGCGGGAGCTCAGATACGCAGTATTTT
cdr3_aa: CASSEGGSSDTQYF

clone_size: .
j_call: TRBJ1-5
v_call: TRBV4-1
d_call: .
cdr3_nt: TGCGCCAGCAGCACTCAGACCACCAATCAGCCCCAGCATTTT
cdr3_aa: CASSTQTTNQPQHF

clone_size: .
j_call: TRBJ1-5
v_call: TRBV6-5
d_call: TRBD1
cdr3_nt: TGTGCCAGCAGGCAGACAGGGGGCCGGAATCAGCCCCAGCATTTT
cdr3_aa: CASRQTGGRNQPQHF